This paragraph covers one T cell receptor beta chain sequence. Its antigen is unknown. An overlapping HIV-1 Gag peptide pool stimulated these cells at about 1 ug/peptide/mL. CD40L/CD69 double-negative CD45RO-high memory CD4+ T cells were collected. Donors had CD4+ T cell counts above 400 cells/uL and were CMV-seropositive. The CDR3 is 12 amino acids. V was pared by 2 bases and J by 3 bases, with 4 bases between. From germline, CDR1 is SNHLY and CDR2 FYNNEI. This was the immunoSEQ version 4 assay in survey mode. Repertoires were generated with immunoSEQ multiplex PCR, while TCRdb's copy carries only in-frame clones and drops some. The sample consists of tens of thousands of clones, approximately 80% of them appearing once. This record comes from a study of persistence of HIV-infected CD4 T cells. Study-wide results and limits: CMV- and Gag-responding cells had lower TCRbeta richness than CD3/CD28-responding cells. Antigen-responding cells were enriched for degenerate expanded CDR3beta sequences. The rare CMV-responding cells with HIV-1 proviruses were not separately TCR-sequenced.

This TCR derives from an adult man with HIV who was CMV-seropositive. The sequences come from CD4+ T cells sorted from PBMCs after approximately 19-hour stimulation, collected from a patient who received antiretroviral therapy. The chain combines TRBV2 with TRBJ1-2; D gene ambiguous. CDR3 sequence (DNA): TGTGCCAGCAGTGAAATGGACTATGGCTACACCTTC. Its translation: CASSEMDYGYTF.